The 22 T cell receptor beta chains listed next were all sequenced from one sample in a study of HIV-infected patients and healthy controls. Reverse transcription used 450 to 500 ng RNA and constant-region primers for alpha and beta. Each of the alpha and beta chains got its own library through chain-specific third strand synthesis with indices. Using its own MiXCR run on the 5' RACE reads, TCRdb lists one record per CDR3 protein. Found here are more than 9,000 distinct CDR3 sequences, about 9.4% of them singletons; the top ten hold about 15%. All unsorted peripheral T cells were captured because whole blood was used without fractionation. The material was blood, obtained before antiretroviral therapy. Receptor source: an adult with HIV infection.

This clonotype turned up a few times. The chain is built from TRBV2 and TRBJ1-4; D uncertain. Germline CDR1 and CDR2: SNHLY and FYNNEI. V dropped 3 bases and J dropped 3 bases, with 11 bases sitting between them. The CDR3 spans 15 residues. For the CDR3, the DNA is TGTGCCAGCAGTGAGGCCTGGCCCTCTAATGAAAAACTGTTTTTT. It translates to CASSEAWPSNEKLFF.

This clonotype occurred many times. This chain uses TRBV28 with TRBJ1-1; TRBD1 is a possible D gene (5 bases). The CDR3 totals 14 residues. V lost 5 bases and J lost 0, with 10 bases in between. CDR1 MDHEN and CDR2 SYDVKM come from the germline V gene. The CDR3 reads CASSGHPMNTEAFF. CDR3 DNA: TGTGCCAGCAGTGGACACCCCATGAACACTGAAGCTTTCTTT.

This clonotype was recorded at least ten times. The genes are TRBV7-9 and TRBJ1-1; D perhaps matches TRBD1 (6 bases). Trimming removed 1 base from V and 1 base from J, with 13 bases in between. Germline CDR1 reads SEHNR; CDR2 reads FQNEAQ (reference sequence). The CDR3 consists of 16 residues. The CDR3 spells CASSLVGGHTNTEAFF. The CDR3 DNA reads TGTGCCAGCAGCTTAGTAGGGGGTCATACGAACACTGAAGCTTTCTTT.

This clonotype qualifies as large. The chain combines TRBV4-2 with TRBJ2-3, with D perhaps matching TRBD2 (7 bases). The CDR3 spans 17 residues. V was shortened by 4 bases and J by 6 bases, with 23 bases between the two germline ends. CDR1 is LGHNA and CDR2 is YNFKEQ in the germline V gene. DNA for the CDR3: TGTGCCAGCAGCCCCGAGATGGGGGCGGGAGCGGGGGATACGCAGTATTTT. Its translation: CASSPEMGAGAGDTQYF.

This clonotype was detected many times. This chain joins TRBV28 and TRBJ2-7; either TRBD1 or TRBD2 may supply D (5 bases each). CDR1 and CDR2 from the germline V gene are MDHEN and SYDVKM. The CDR3 runs 11 residues. Trimming took 8 bases from V and 7 from J, leaving 12 bases between them. CDR3 sequence (DNA): TGTGCCAGCCGGGACGCTCGAGAGCAGTACTTC. Its protein product is CASRDAREQYF.

Sample share makes this clonotype large. The chain combines TRBV7-6 with TRBJ2-7; a weak D match, TRBD1 (5 bases). CDR1 and CDR2 from the germline V gene are SGHVS and FNYEAQ. Trimming removed 5 bases at V and 3 bases at J, with 11 bases between. The CDR3 covers 13 residues. The CDR3 spells CASSPSQGYEQYF. The CDR3 nucleotides are TGTGCCAGCAGCCCCTCCCAGGGCTACGAGCAGTACTTC.

This clonotype was counted many times. The J gene is TRBJ1-1, the V gene TRBV7-2, with 8 bases identical to TRBD1. J was trimmed by 5 bases and V by 2 bases; bases with no gene match: 4. The CDR3 has 14 residues. The germline gives CDR1 SGHTA, CDR2 FQGNSA. CDR3 coding DNA: TGTGCCAGCAGCTTACTTGGACAGGGAACTGAAGCTTTCTTT. Its protein product is CASSLLGQGTEAFF.

This clonotype came up many times. V and J are TRBV25-1 and TRBJ2-2; the D is unclear. This CDR3 spans 11 amino acids. V shed 7 bases and J shed 7 bases, with 7 bases lying between them. Germline loops: CDR1 MGHDK, CDR2 SYGVNS. The CDR3 loop reads CASTEVGELFF. CDR3 in DNA: TGTGCCAGCACAGAAGTCGGGGAGCTGTTTTTT.

This clonotype was found a few times. The J gene is TRBJ1-1, the V gene TRBV20-1; D is uncertain. Germline lookup yields CDR1 DFQATT and CDR2 SNEGSKA (reference sequence). The CDR3 length is 14 residues. Trimming took 3 bases from V and 0 from J, leaving 11 bases between them. As DNA, the CDR3 is TGCAGTGCTAGTTATGCGAGCCTGAACACTGAAGCTTTCTTT. This sequence encodes CSASYASLNTEAFF.

The chain uses TRBV7-3 and TRBJ2-3; the match to TRBD1 covers 9 bases. Per the germline V gene, CDR1 is SGHTA and CDR2 is FQGTGA. Germline trimming cut 5 bases from V and 5 bases from J; bases unmatched to any gene: 5. The CDR3 has 14 residues. The CDR3 sequence is CASSAGQGRDTQYF. In nucleotides, the CDR3 is TGTGCCAGCAGCGCGGGACAGGGAAGAGATACGCAGTATTTT.

This clonotype was observed many times. The chain recombines TRBV2 with TRBJ2-3; 15 bases line up with TRBD2. Looked up from germline, CDR1 is SNHLY and CDR2 is FYNNEI. V lost 6 bases to trimming and J lost 7 bases; unmatched junction nucleotides: 11. The CDR3 runs to 17 residues. The CDR3 protein is CASRPGLAGGLGNTQYF. CDR3 coding DNA: TGTGCCAGCAGACCGGGACTAGCGGGAGGTCTTGGGAATACGCAGTATTTT. Filled out from reference TRBV2 and TRBJ2-3, the complete variable domain reads EPEVTQTPSHQVTQMGQEVILRCVPISNHLYFYWYRQILGQKVEFLVSFYNNEISEKSEIFDDQFSVERPDGSNFTLKIRSTKLEDSAMYFCASRPGLAGGLGNTQYFGPGTRLTVL.

At least ten counts were recorded for this clonotype. The chain combines TRBV20-1 with TRBJ2-5; TRBD1 agrees at 8 bases. Trimming removed 6 bases from V and 2 bases from J; junction bases left unmatched: 14. Germline V gives CDR1 DFQATT, CDR2 SNEGSKA (reference sequence). The CDR3 has 16 residues. In DNA form, the CDR3 reads TGCAGTGCCCGGTCCCGGGACAGGTTAGGACAAGAGACCCAGTACTTC. Protein sequence: CSARSRDRLGQETQYF.

This clonotype was detected many times. This rearrangement joins TRBV29-1 to TRBJ1-1, with 8 bases that match TRBD1. In germline, CDR1 is SQVTM, CDR2 ANQGSEA. CDR3 size: 13 residues. J was trimmed by 3 bases and V by 7 bases; bases with no gene match: 7. CDR3 residues: CSAGGQAYTEAFF. The CDR3 bases are TGCAGCGCCGGGGGACAGGCTTACACTGAAGCTTTCTTT. Full variable domain (missing parts from reference TRBV29-1 and TRBJ1-1): SAVISQKPSRDICQRGTSLTIQCQVDSQVTMMFWYRQQPGQSLTLIATANQGSEATYESGFVIDKFPISRPNLTFSTLTVSNMSPEDSSIYLCSAGGQAYTEAFFGQGTRLTVV.

The V gene is TRBV3-1, the J gene TRBJ1-1, with unresolved D. The CDR3 is 12 amino acids. Germline V CDR1 and CDR2: LGHDT, YNNKEL (reference sequence). V was shortened by 3 bases and J by 4 bases, with 6 bases between the two germline ends. The CDR3 reads CASSQVGTEAFF. The CDR3 DNA reads as TGTGCCAGCAGCCAGGTGGGCACTGAAGCTTTCTTT.

At least ten counts were recorded for this clonotype. The rearrangement uses TRBV4-1 and TRBJ2-1; TRBD1 matches 8 bases. The germline CDR1 and CDR2 sequences are MGHRA and YSYEKL. The J segment lost 6 bases and the V segment lost 4 bases, leaving 8 bases of the junction unmatched. This CDR3 comprises 15 residues. DNA for the CDR3: TGCGCCAGCAGCCCCCAAATCAGGGGGCCCAATGAGCAGTTCTTC. As protein: CASSPQIRGPNEQFF.

Concerning this clonotype: This sequence may be a read error, since a much larger clone differs from it by one base. V is TRBV11-2 and J is TRBJ2-1; the D gene is possibly TRBD2 (6 bases). Germline V gene data show CDR1 as SGHAT and CDR2 as FQNNGV. The length of the CDR3 is 11 residues. CDR3 protein: CVILGGAVMIF. The CDR3 nucleotides are TGTGTCATCCTAGGAGGGGCGGTTATGATCTTC.

This clonotype is categorized as medium-sized. The CDR3 sequence: CASSQDGVYEQYF. The CDR3 DNA follows: TGTGCCAGCAGCCAAGATGGGGTCTACGAGCAGTACTTC. This chain connects TRBV4-2 to TRBJ2-7; no clear D gene. The CDR3 loop spans 13 amino acids. The germline CDR1 and CDR2 sequences are LGHNA and YNFKEQ. The V and J ends lost 0 bases and 3 bases respectively, with 6 bases between them.

This clonotype is labeled medium-sized. The chain uses TRBV29-1 and TRBJ1-1; possibly TRBD1 for D (5 bases). The CDR3 contains 13 residues. Germline values: CDR1 SQVTM, CDR2 ANQGSEA. The germline V and J ends were trimmed by 4 bases and 0 bases, with 9 bases remaining between them. CDR3 protein: CSVAGGMNTEAFF. The CDR3 DNA reads as TGCAGCGTTGCCGGGGGGATGAACACTGAAGCTTTCTTT.

The gene calls are TRBV14 and TRBJ2-3; 8 bases are a match to TRBD2. CDR3 length: 16 residues. Trimming cost V 5 bases and J 5 bases; bases outside gene matches: 12. Germline V CDR1 and CDR2: SGHDN, FVKESK. This CDR3 is CASSKRLGAGEDTQYF. For the CDR3, the DNA is TGTGCCAGCAGCAAAAGACTTGGAGCGGGAGAAGATACGCAGTATTTT.

This clonotype was picked up many times. V gene TRBV19 combines with J gene TRBJ1-1; D is unresolved. Germline loops: CDR1 LNHDA, CDR2 SQIVND (reference sequence). V was trimmed by 0 bases and J by 3 bases, leaving 5 bases between them. This CDR3 is 13 amino acids long. Here the CDR3 DNA reads TGTGCCAGTAGTATAGAAGGCCACACTGAAGCTTTCTTT. It codes for CASSIEGHTEAFF.

This clonotype occurred many times. J is TRBJ2-3 and V is TRBV7-9; TRBD1 aligns across 10 bases. There are 15 residues in the CDR3. The J segment lost 3 bases and the V segment lost 5 bases, leaving 5 bases of the junction unmatched. Germline V gene data show CDR1 as SEHNR and CDR2 as FQNEAQ (reference sequence). CDR3 sequence reads: CASSDRDRGTDTQYF. DNA for the CDR3: TGTGCCAGCAGCGACCGGGACAGGGGAACAGATACGCAGTATTTT.

This clonotype came up many times. The V call is TRBV12-3 or TRBV12-4, the J call TRBJ2-1; 7 bases are a match to TRBD1. CDR3 length: 15 residues. V gave up 3 bases and J gave up 2 bases; unmatched junction bases: 4. CDR3 DNA: TGTGCCAGCAGTTTTGTGACAGGGCCCTACAATGAGCAGTTCTTC. It translates to CASSFVTGPYNEQFF.